The T cell receptor beta chain described here comes from a study of blood T cell repertoires in COVID-19 (dated by TCRdb to between 2020 and 2021). For the study in its entirety: Collaborator samples came from the United States, Italy and Spain and covered acute and convalescent phases of COVID-19. The prospective study material was composed of cDNA or gDNA derived from T cells, B-cell-depleted T cells, or PBMCs. Deeply sampled blood TCRbeta repertoires from subjects exposed to, actively infected with, or recovered from COVID-19 were included in the dataset. A freely available public database, intended as a resource for researchers studying the immune response to SARS-CoV-2, is where the repertoires were released. Samples came from the ongoing ImmuneRACE study (first 160 participants) plus 1,254 subjects from 6 global collaborators. Nearly every sample came with metadata listing a de-identified subject ID, COVID-19 status, age in years and sex. Where available, HLA class I and class II types were obtained from metadata supplied by the sample provider rather than from assay-based typing. Broad study findings and their caveats: How much clinical and demographic metadata was included differed by source and by participant, and the metadata was provided uncurated.

The immunoSEQ Assay, a bias-controlled multiplex PCR, was used to amplify TCRbeta CDR3 regions from genomic DNA. On the study's bioinformatics: The number of nucleated cells in each sample was estimated from the amplification of reference gene primers within the assay. Sequence reads were collapsed and filtered to measure the absolute abundance of every unique TCRbeta CDR3 rearrangement. For each sample, productive Simpson clonality was calculated by taking the square root of Simpson's diversity index across productive rearrangements. TCRdb stores this immuneACCESS table with in-frame sequences only. Part of the clones is absent; in the studies checked, under half of the shortfall reflects unresolved V genes, and no reason is known for the rest. That table furnishes V, J and clone size, whereas the DNA furnished D and trimming. The sample records about 120,000 clones, less than 95% of which are singletons. Of the sample, roughly 1.9% is held by the ten largest clones.

About this clone itself: Its antigen is still unknown. No much larger clone exists at a distance of one base, and base qualities are not known.

The CDR1 and CDR2 encoded by the germline V gene (reference sequence) are MNHNY and SVGAGI. From V the trimming removes 5 bases and from J it removes 0 bases, while the gene matches leave 7 bases of the junction unaccounted for. The CDR3 spans 17 residues, from the cysteine through the phenylalanine. The only DNA kept is the CDR3, 51 bases in frame from the first base. Each collaborating institution followed its own protocols to collect whole blood in K2EDTA tubes. For TCRbeta analysis, collaborators shipped samples as frozen whole blood, isolated PBMCs, or DNA extracted from either of those sample types.

In this chain, TRBV6-6 is recombined with TRBJ2-6; a stretch of 7 junction bases matches TRBD2. Sequencing used peripheral blood. The origin of this receptor is a human donor with active COVID-19. The donor label of this sample is uncertain. CDR3 loop: CASSPGGGNSGANVLTF. The bases read TGTGCCAGCAGTCCGGGCGGGGGAAACTCTGGGGCCAACGTCCTGACTTTC.